These 11 T cell receptor beta chains came from one sample sequenced in a study of radiotherapy plus CTLA-4 blockade in lung cancer. Produced via immunoSEQ multiplex PCR; TCRdb's table is partial and in-frame only. The sample lists tens of thousands of clones, around 77% occurring once. Specimen: peripheral blood, collected from a patient treated with radiotherapy plus ipilimumab. These receptors were taken from a human donor with non-small cell lung cancer whose response to radiotherapy plus ipilimumab could not be evaluated.

The V and J genes are TRBV7-3 and TRBJ2-2; 7 nucleotides match TRBD1. CDR1 and CDR2 (germline): SGHTA, FQGTGA. V dropped 5 bases and J dropped 5; count of bases not matched to a gene: 2. This CDR3 is 13 amino acids long. CDR3 bases: TGTGCCAGCAGCCGGGACAGAACCGGGGAGCTGTTTTTT. This gives the protein CASSRDRTGELFF.

The chain recombines TRBV9 with TRBJ1-2; maybe TRBD1 (5 bases). The CDR3 consists of 14 residues. CDR1 is SGDLS, CDR2 YYNGEE, per germline. V lost 0 bases, J lost 2 bases, and 8 bases lay in between. DNA for the CDR3: TGTGCCAGCAGCGTAGCGGGGGGGAACTATGGCTACACCTTC. This encodes CASSVAGGNYGYTF.

The chain links TRBV5-6 to TRBJ1-3, with 10 bases fitting TRBD1. The CDR3 spans 15 residues. CDR1 is SGHDT and CDR2 is YYEEEE in the germline V gene. The trim removed 3 bases at V and 0 bases at J, leaving 0 bases unmatched. CDR3 protein: CASSWTGGSGNTIYF. The CDR3 coding sequence is TGTGCCAGCAGCTGGACAGGGGGCTCTGGAAACACCATATATTTT.

In its sample, this clone was seen a few times. The chain has TRBV19 and TRBJ2-2; the match to TRBD1 covers 9 bases. V was clipped by 3 bases and J by 3 bases; unmatched bases: 5. Germline lookup yields CDR1 LNHDA and CDR2 SQIVND (reference sequence). This CDR3 spans 16 amino acids. The CDR3 sequence: CASSMPGQGDTGELFF. The CDR3 DNA sequence: TGTGCCAGTAGTATGCCGGGACAGGGCGACACCGGGGAGCTGTTTTTT.

This clone occurred once. V usage is TRBV28 and J usage is TRBJ1-5; 8 bases are a match to TRBD1. CDR3 length equals 17 residues. Germline CDR1 is MDHEN and CDR2 is SYDVKM. J gave up 0 bases and V 8 bases, and 12 bases lay outside the gene matches. CDR3 coding DNA: TGTGCCAGCCGGAACCGGGACAGGAGTTATAGCAATCAGCCCCAGCATTTT. Translation gives CASRNRDRSYSNQPQHF.

The chain employs TRBV18 and TRBJ2-5; D is possibly TRBD1 (5 bases). This CDR3 has 15 residues. Germline V gene lookup returns CDR1 KGHSH and CDR2 LQKENI. Trimming took 5 bases from V and 4 from J, leaving 17 bases between them. The CDR3 coding sequence is TGTGCCAGCTCATCCCTCGATGGGGCCCCAGAGACCCAGTACTTC. It is translated as CASSSLDGAPETQYF.

This clone was detected once. DNA for the CDR3: TGTGCCAGCAGTTTTCTGGGGGGTGGGGCGACTAATGAAAAACTGTTTTTT. Translation gives CASSFLGGGATNEKLFF. This chain connects TRBV28 to TRBJ1-4, with D possibly matching TRBD1 (5 bases). Trimming took off 3 bases at V and 2 bases at J, with 16 bases between the two ends. CDR3 size: 17 residues. Germline V gene sequence: CDR1 MDHEN, CDR2 SYDVKM. The full variable domain, its missing parts supplied by reference TRBV28 and TRBJ1-4, is DVKVTQSSRYLVKRTGEKVFLECVQDMDHENMFWYRQDPGLGLRLIYFSYDVKMKEKGDIPEGYSVSREKKERFSLILESASTNQTSMYLCASSFLGGGATNEKLFFGSGTQLSVL.

The chain links TRBV10-3 to TRBJ2-7; the match to TRBD2 covers 10 bases. CDR1 ENHRY and CDR2 SYGVKD come from the germline V gene. CDR3 size: 15 residues. V gave up 4 bases and J gave up 5 bases; unmatched junction bases: 8. The CDR3 loop is CAISAAGGNKNEQYF. CDR3 nucleotides: TGTGCCATCAGTGCAGCGGGAGGGAACAAAAACGAGCAGTACTTC.

The V gene is TRBV5-1, the J gene TRBJ2-2; tentatively, D is TRBD1 (6 bases). Deletions cut 4 bases from V and 7 bases from J, with 23 bases between. This CDR3 has 17 residues. Germline CDR1 is SGHRS and CDR2 is YFSETQ. CDR3 in amino acids: CASSPGWGQGEVGELFF. In DNA form, the CDR3 reads TGCGCCAGCAGCCCCGGCTGGGGGCAGGGTGAGGTCGGGGAGCTGTTTTTT.

This clone was picked up one time. V usage is TRBV9 and J usage is TRBJ1-1; TRBD1 aligns across 7 bases. The trim removed 4 bases at V and 2 bases at J, leaving 8 bases unmatched. The CDR3 totals 15 residues. Germline V gives CDR1 SGDLS, CDR2 YYNGEE. The CDR3 DNA follows: TGTGCCAGCAGCAAACGACAGGGTTTAAACACTGAAGCTTTCTTT. This gives the protein CASSKRQGLNTEAFF.

The V gene is TRBV19, the J gene TRBJ2-7, with D perhaps TRBD2 (6 bases). Looked up from germline, CDR1 is LNHDA and CDR2 is SQIVND (reference sequence). Trimming removed 6 bases from V and 0 bases from J, with 15 bases in between. CDR3 length: 15 residues. CDR3 in amino acids: CASSLGGASSYEQYF. The CDR3 nucleotides are TGTGCCAGTAGCCTCGGAGGGGCCAGCTCCTACGAGCAGTACTTC. The full variable domain, completed using reference TRBV19 and TRBJ2-7, is DGGITQSPKYLFRKEGQNVTLSCEQNLNHDAMYWYRQDPGQGLRLIYYSQIVNDFQKGDIAEGYSVSREKKESFPLTVTSAQKNPTAFYLCASSLGGASSYEQYFGPGTRLTVT.